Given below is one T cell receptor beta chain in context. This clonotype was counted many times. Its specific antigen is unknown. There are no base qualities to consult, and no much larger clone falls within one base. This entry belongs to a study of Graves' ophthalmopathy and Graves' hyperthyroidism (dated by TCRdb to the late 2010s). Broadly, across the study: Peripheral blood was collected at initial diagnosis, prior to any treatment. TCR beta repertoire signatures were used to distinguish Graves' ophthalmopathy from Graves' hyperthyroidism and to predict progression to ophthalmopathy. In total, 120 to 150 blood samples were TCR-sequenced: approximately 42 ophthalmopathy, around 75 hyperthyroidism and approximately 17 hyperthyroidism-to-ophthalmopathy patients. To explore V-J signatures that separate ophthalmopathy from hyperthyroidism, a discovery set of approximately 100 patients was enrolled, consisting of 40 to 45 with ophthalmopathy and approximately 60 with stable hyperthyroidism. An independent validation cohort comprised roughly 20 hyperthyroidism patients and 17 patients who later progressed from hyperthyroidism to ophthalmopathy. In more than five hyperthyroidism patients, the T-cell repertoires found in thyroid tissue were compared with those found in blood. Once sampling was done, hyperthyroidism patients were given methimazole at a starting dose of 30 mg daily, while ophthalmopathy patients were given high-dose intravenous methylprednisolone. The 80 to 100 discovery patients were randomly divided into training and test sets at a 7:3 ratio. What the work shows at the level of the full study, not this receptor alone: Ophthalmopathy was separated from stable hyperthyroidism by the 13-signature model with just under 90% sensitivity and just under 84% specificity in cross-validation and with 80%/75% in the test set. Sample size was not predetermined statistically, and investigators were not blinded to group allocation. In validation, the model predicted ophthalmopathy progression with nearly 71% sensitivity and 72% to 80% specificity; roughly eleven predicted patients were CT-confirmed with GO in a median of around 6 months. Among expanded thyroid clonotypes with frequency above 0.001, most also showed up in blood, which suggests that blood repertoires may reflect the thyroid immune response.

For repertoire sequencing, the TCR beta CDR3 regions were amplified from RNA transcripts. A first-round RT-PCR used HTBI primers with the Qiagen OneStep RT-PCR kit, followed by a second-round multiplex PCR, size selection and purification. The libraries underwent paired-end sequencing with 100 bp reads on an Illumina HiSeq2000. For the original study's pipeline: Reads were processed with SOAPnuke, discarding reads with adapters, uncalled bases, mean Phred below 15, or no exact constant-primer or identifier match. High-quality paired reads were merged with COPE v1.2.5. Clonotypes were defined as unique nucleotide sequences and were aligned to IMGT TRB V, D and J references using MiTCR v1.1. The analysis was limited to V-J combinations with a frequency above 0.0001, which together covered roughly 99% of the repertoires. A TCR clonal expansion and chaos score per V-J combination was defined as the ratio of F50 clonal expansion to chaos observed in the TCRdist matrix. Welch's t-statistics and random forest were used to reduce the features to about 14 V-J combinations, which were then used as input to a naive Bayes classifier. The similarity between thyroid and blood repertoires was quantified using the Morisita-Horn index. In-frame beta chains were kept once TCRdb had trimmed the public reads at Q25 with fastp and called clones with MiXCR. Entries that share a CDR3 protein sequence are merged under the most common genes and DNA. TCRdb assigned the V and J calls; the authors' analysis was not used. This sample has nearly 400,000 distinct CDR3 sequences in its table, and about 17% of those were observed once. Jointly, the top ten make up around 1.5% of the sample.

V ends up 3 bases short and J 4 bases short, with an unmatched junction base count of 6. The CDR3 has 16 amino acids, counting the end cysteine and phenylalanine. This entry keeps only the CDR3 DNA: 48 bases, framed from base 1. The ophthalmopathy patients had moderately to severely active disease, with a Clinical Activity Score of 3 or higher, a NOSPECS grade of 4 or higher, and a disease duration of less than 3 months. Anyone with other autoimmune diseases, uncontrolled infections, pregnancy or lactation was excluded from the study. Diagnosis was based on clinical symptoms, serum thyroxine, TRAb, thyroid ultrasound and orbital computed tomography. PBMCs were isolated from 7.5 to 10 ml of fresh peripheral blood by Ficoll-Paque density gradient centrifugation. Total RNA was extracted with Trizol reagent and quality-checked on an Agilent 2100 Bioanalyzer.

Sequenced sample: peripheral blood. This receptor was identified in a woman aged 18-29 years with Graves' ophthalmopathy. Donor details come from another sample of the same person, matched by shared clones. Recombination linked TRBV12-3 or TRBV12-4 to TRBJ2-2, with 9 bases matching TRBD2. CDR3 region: CASSLRGGLSTGELFF. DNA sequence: TGTGCCAGCAGTTTGCGGGGGGGCTTGAGCACCGGGGAGCTGTTTTTT.